The 9 T cell receptor beta chains in this list originate from one sample, sequenced in a study of cytomegalovirus exposure and HLA in healthy donors. TCRdb's table, derived via immunoSEQ multiplex PCR, lists solely in-frame clones and lacks some. The profile covers 65,000 to 80,000 clones, with roughly 94% appearing a single time and roughly 2% taken by the ten largest. Sequencing was done on a sample of PBMCs. The receptors shown here come from a woman between 18 and 29 years old in good health and CMV-seropositive.

The V and J genes are TRBV15 and TRBJ2-7; the match to TRBD2 covers 10 bases. CDR1 and CDR2 from the germline V gene are LNHNV and YYDKDF (reference sequence). With 0 bases clipped from V and 0 bases from J, the junction kept 5 bases outside the gene matches. The CDR3 covers 17 residues. In nucleotides, the CDR3 is TGTGCCACCAGCAGAGATGGACTAGCGGCTTACTCCTACGAGCAGTACTTC. It codes for CATSRDGLAAYSYEQYF. The entire variable domain, with the rest obtained from reference TRBV15 and TRBJ2-7, is as follows: DAMVIQNPRYQVTQFGKPVTLSCSQTLNHNVMYWYQQKSSQAPKLLFHYYDKDFNNEADTPDNFQSRRPNTSFCFLDIRSPGLGDTAMYLCATSRDGLAAYSYEQYFGPGTRLTVT.

This clone has only one observation. The chain employs TRBV7-9 and TRBJ1-2; the D is unclear. The CDR3 is made up of 15 amino acids. Per germline, CDR1 SEHNR and CDR2 FQNEAQ (reference sequence). V gave up 2 bases and J gave up 4 bases, with 14 bases separating them. This CDR3 reads CASSLRVGVSYGYTF. The CDR3 DNA reads as TGTGCCAGCAGCTTACGGGTCGGGGTTTCCTATGGCTACACCTTC. The whole variable domain, filled in from reference TRBV7-9 and TRBJ1-2, reads DTGVSQNPRHKITKRGQNVTFRCDPISEHNRLYWYRQTLGQGPEFLTYFQNEAQLEKSRLLSDRFSAERPKGSFSTLEIQRTEQGDSAMYLCASSLRVGVSYGYTFGSGTRLTVV.

The V and J genes are TRBV4-3 and TRBJ2-7; D is possibly TRBD1 (5 bases). V was cut by 0 bases and J by 3 bases, with 12 bases left in between. The CDR3 is made up of 15 amino acids. CDR1 and CDR2 from the germline V gene are LGHNA and YSLEER. CDR3 in DNA: TGCGCCAGCAGCCAAGAAGGAGACAGCCTCTACGAGCAGTACTTC. Its translation: CASSQEGDSLYEQYF.

The chain couples TRBV7-6 to TRBJ1-4, with 9 nucleotides matching TRBD1. Germline V gene data show CDR1 as SGHVS and CDR2 as FNYEAQ. Unmatched junction bases numbered 11, after V lost 6 bases and J lost 6 bases. The CDR3 length is 16 residues. CDR3 loop: CASSFRGRDRDEKLFF. CDR3 nucleotide sequence: TGTGCCAGCAGTTTTAGGGGTCGGGACAGGGATGAAAAACTGTTTTTT.

Comments on this clone: The identical CDR3 is also encoded by other nucleotide sequences in the sample. The V and J genes are TRBV20-1 and TRBJ2-1; D is uncertain. CDR1 is DFQATT, CDR2 SNEGSKA, per germline (reference sequence). V was pared by 5 bases and J by 7 bases, with 9 bases between. This CDR3 has 11 residues. CDR3 DNA: TGCAGTGCTTCAGATTTTAATGAGCAGTTCTTC. It codes for CSASDFNEQFF.

The CDR3 region is CASSIGGRATGELFF. CDR3 DNA: TGTGCCAGTAGTATAGGCGGCAGGGCCACCGGGGAGCTGTTTTTT. The chain combines TRBV19 with TRBJ2-2; perhaps TRBD1 as D (5 bases). The CDR3 is 15 amino acids. The V gene lost 1 base and the J gene lost 4 bases, with 10 bases spanning the gap. CDR1 and CDR2 from the germline V gene are LNHDA and SQIVND (reference sequence).

The rearrangement links TRBV20-1 to TRBJ1-4; D gene uncertain. The CDR3 covers 11 residues. The V end was cut by 2 bases, the J end by 7 bases, with 5 bases between. From germline, CDR1 is DFQATT and CDR2 SNEGSKA (reference sequence). The CDR3 spells CSARLSEKLFF. The CDR3 nucleotides are TGCAGTGCTAGACTCTCTGAAAAACTGTTTTTT.

Worth noting for this clone: The junction does not match germline at one end; this may be a read error. The CDR3 sequence is CASSRDSNTEAFF. The CDR3 DNA reads TGTGCTAGCAGTAGGGACTCTAACACTGAAGCTTTCTTT. This sequence joins TRBV7-7 and TRBJ1-1, with D perhaps TRBD1 (5 bases). CDR1 SSHAT and CDR2 FNYEAQ come from the germline V gene (reference sequence). This CDR3 contains 13 residues.

The V and J genes are TRBV5-1 and TRBJ2-5, with D tentatively TRBD2 (5 bases). The V end was cut by 5 bases, the J end by 5 bases, with 10 bases between. Germline CDR1 and CDR2: SGHRS and YFSETQ. The CDR3 contains 12 residues. CDR3: CASRTTRETQYF. DNA of the CDR3: TGCGCCAGCAGGACTACCCGGGAGACCCAGTACTTC.